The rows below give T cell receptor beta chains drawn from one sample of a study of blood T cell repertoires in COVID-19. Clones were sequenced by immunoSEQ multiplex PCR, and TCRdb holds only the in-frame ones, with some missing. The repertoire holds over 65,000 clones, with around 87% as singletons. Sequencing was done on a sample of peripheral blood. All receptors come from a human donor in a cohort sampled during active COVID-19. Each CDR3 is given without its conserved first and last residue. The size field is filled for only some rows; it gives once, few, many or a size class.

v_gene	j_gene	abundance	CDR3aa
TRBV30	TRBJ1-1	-	AWRTVEGWAEAF
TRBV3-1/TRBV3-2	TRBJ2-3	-	ASSLGLAGVYHTQY
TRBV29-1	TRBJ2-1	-	SVATSGYSYNEQF
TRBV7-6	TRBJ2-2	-	ASSASGVLTGELF
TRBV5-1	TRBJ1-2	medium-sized	ASGARNYGYT
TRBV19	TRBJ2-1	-	ASSMGLVNEQF
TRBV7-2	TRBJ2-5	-	ASSLAGQGVQETQY
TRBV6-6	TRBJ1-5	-	ASSRDRGSNQPQH
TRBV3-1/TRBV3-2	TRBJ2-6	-	ASSQDISGANVLT
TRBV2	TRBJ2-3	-	ASRSSADTQY
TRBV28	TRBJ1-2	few	ASRSTGFDYGYT
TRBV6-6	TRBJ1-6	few	ASRPPSQAVAPLH
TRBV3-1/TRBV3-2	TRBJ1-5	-	ASSQRGQPQH
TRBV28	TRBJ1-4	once	ASSFSGKVPWKLF
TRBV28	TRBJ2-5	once	ASSYLGGQETQY
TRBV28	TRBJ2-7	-	ASSLRASGSYEQY